Listed below are T cell receptor beta chains from one sample, sequenced in a study of blood T cell repertoires in COVID-19. Profiling relied on immunoSEQ multiplex PCR, and the TCRdb table lists in-frame clones only, not all of them. The data show about 39,000 clones, more than 80% seen once. The source material was peripheral blood. The receptors were gathered from a man aged 55-75 years with acute or convalescent COVID-19. The CDR3 runs from the conserved cysteine through the conserved F or W.

V gene: TRBV6-6
J gene: TRBJ1-2
CDR3 protein: CASTQGYDGYTF

V gene: TRBV7-3
J gene: TRBJ2-1
CDR3 protein: CASSLTSSGGAPNNEQFF

V gene: TRBV3-1/TRBV3-2
J gene: TRBJ2-7
CDR3 protein: CASSQDAAGGSYEQYF

V gene: TRBV24-1
J gene: TRBJ2-2
CDR3 protein: CAPGGFTGELFF

V gene: TRBV7-2
J gene: TRBJ2-3
CDR3 protein: CASRPPGTGSGTQYF

V gene: TRBV7-9
J gene: TRBJ2-5
CDR3 protein: CASSFGFGLSETQYF

V gene: TRBV15
J gene: TRBJ2-3
CDR3 protein: CATSRAAGKDTDTQYF

V gene: TRBV7-2
J gene: TRBJ1-3
CDR3 protein: CASTSPDRGIFSGNTIYF

V gene: TRBV5-5
J gene: TRBJ1-2
CDR3 protein: CASSLDSLYGYTF

V gene: TRBV10-3
J gene: TRBJ2-1
CDR3 protein: CAISDPGLAGGGSYNEQFF

V gene: TRBV3-1/TRBV3-2
J gene: TRBJ2-1
CDR3 protein: CASSYPGTGINEQFF

V gene: TRBV18
J gene: TRBJ2-3
CDR3 protein: CASSPETSGGAGTQYF

V gene: TRBV29-1
J gene: TRBJ2-5
CDR3 protein: CSVVGTGREETQYF

V gene: TRBV30
J gene: TRBJ1-2
CDR3 protein: CAWTYRASNYGYTF

V gene: TRBV5-1
J gene: TRBJ2-2
CDR3 protein: CASSLEGQGAHTGELFF

V gene: TRBV9
J gene: TRBJ1-1
CDR3 protein: CASSERSYNTEAFF

V gene: TRBV5-1
J gene: TRBJ1-1
CDR3 protein: CASSEQGLMNTEAFF

V gene: TRBV19
J gene: TRBJ2-1
CDR3 protein: CASSSQRDANEQFF

V gene: TRBV7-9
J gene: TRBJ2-7
CDR3 protein: CASSPPGQGYYEQYF

V gene: TRBV6-6
J gene: TRBJ2-1
CDR3 protein: CASSPLSYNEQFF

V gene: TRBV7-2
J gene: TRBJ1-2
CDR3 protein: CASTDRGLGGYTF

V gene: TRBV10-1
J gene: TRBJ2-7
CDR3 protein: CASSYIIYGGFAYEQYF

V gene: TRBV7-9
J gene: TRBJ2-3
CDR3 protein: CASSSDVASVRDTQYF

V gene: TRBV24-1
J gene: TRBJ2-1
CDR3 protein: CATSDTSTYNEQFF

V gene: TRBV5-1
J gene: TRBJ2-3
CDR3 protein: CASSWGGLAGLTDTQYF

V gene: TRBV5-4
J gene: TRBJ1-6
CDR3 protein: CASSLQGSNSPLHF

V gene: TRBV11-2
J gene: TRBJ1-4
CDR3 protein: CASTIGVAEKLFF

V gene: TRBV6-5
J gene: TRBJ1-2
CDR3 protein: CASSALRGGGYTF

V gene: TRBV27
J gene: TRBJ1-3
CDR3 protein: CASSLRASSGNTIYF

V gene: TRBV20-1
J gene: TRBJ2-1
CDR3 protein: CSAAGNEQFF

V gene: TRBV12-3/TRBV12-4
J gene: TRBJ2-5
CDR3 protein: CASSSRGRETQYF

V gene: TRBV3-1/TRBV3-2
J gene: TRBJ2-7
CDR3 protein: CASSRGLALSYEQYF

V gene: TRBV6-6
J gene: TRBJ1-2
CDR3 protein: CASTTDRGKDYGYTF

V gene: TRBV19
J gene: TRBJ1-5
CDR3 protein: CASSIPGSNQPQHF

V gene: TRBV5-1
J gene: TRBJ2-2
CDR3 protein: CASSLAAGPNTGELFF

V gene: TRBV6-1
J gene: TRBJ1-1
CDR3 protein: CASSDEGQMNTEAFF

V gene: TRBV6-2/TRBV6-3
J gene: TRBJ1-2
CDR3 protein: CASSYSSGQTLHGYTF